A selection of T cell receptor beta chains follows, all from one sample in a study of blood T cell repertoires in COVID-19. Repertoires were generated with immunoSEQ multiplex PCR, while TCRdb's copy carries only in-frame clones and drops some. The sample lists 370,000 or so clones; more than 65% were seen once. Source material: peripheral blood. The receptors stem from a human donor with acute or convalescent COVID-19. The donor label of this sample is uncertain. The CDR3 runs from the conserved cysteine through the conserved F or W. D genes are given only for firm matches. Clone size is not always given. Where it is, it says once, few, many or a class for expanded clones.

D gene	clone size	V gene	J gene	CDR3 protein	CDR3 DNA
TRBD2	-	TRBV2	TRBJ2-1	CASRVLAGGGGEQFF	TGTGCCAGCAGAGTACTAGCGGGAGGAGGTGGTGAGCAGTTCTTC
-	-	TRBV2	TRBJ1-4	CASRRQKAVGEKLFF	TGTGCCAGCAGGCGACAGAAGGCCGTCGGGGAAAAACTGTTTTTT
-	-	TRBV7-9	TRBJ1-4	CASGGGVATNEKLFF	TGTGCCAGCGGAGGGGGGGTTGCAACTAATGAAAAACTGTTTTTT
TRBD2	-	TRBV14	TRBJ2-7	CASSQGLAGSYEQYF	TGTGCCAGCAGCCAAGGACTAGCGGGGTCCTACGAGCAGTACTTC
-	-	TRBV11-2	TRBJ2-4	CASRGSRGAKNIQYF	TGTGCCAGCAGGGGAAGCAGGGGAGCCAAAAACATTCAGTACTTC
-	-	TRBV6-6	TRBJ2-7	CASSYRDTFYEQYF	TGTGCCAGCAGTTATCGGGACACGTTCTACGAGCAGTACTTC
TRBD1	-	TRBV27	TRBJ2-2	CASRSPLRTGDLPGELFF	TGTGCCAGCAGAAGTCCCCTAAGGACAGGGGATTTACCCGGGGAGCTGTTTTTT
TRBD2	-	TRBV6-5	TRBJ2-2	CASRREIAGELFF	TGTGCCAGCAGGCGGGAGATCGCCGGGGAGCTGTTTTTT
TRBD1	-	TRBV2	TRBJ1-2	CARGQGVAGYTF	TGTGCCAGGGGACAGGGTGTTGCTGGCTACACCTTC
-	-	TRBV19	TRBJ1-4	CASSMGGLGSKDEKLFF	TGTGCCAGTAGTATGGGAGGTCTGGGATCAAAGGATGAAAAACTGTTTTTT
-	many	TRBV2	TRBJ1-5	CASSAEEGSNQPQHF	TGTGCCAGCAGCGCAGAGGAGGGTAGCAATCAGCCCCAGCATTTT
-	-	TRBV10-3	TRBJ1-2	CAISFKTTHGYTF	TGTGCCATCAGCTTCAAGACAACTCATGGCTACACCTTC
-	few	TRBV28	TRBJ2-7	CASSNPGLNYEQYF	TGTGCCAGCAGTAATCCGGGTCTAAACTACGAGCAGTACTTC
-	-	TRBV9	TRBJ1-3	CASSAGGSGNTIYF	TGTGCCAGCAGCGCGGGGGGCTCTGGAAACACCATATATTTT
-	once	TRBV28	TRBJ1-2	CASSIQEGLANYGYTF	TGTGCCAGCAGTATACAGGAGGGCCTAGCTAACTATGGCTACACCTTC
-	-	TRBV19	TRBJ1-5	CASTQEGRQGQPQHF	TGTGCCAGTACCCAGGAGGGCAGGCAGGGTCAGCCCCAGCATTTT
-	few	TRBV7-8	TRBJ2-2	CASSLEQFGTGELFF	TGTGCCAGCAGCTTAGAACAGTTCGGAACCGGGGAGCTGTTTTTT
TRBD2	-	TRBV4-1	TRBJ2-1	CASSQVLAAYNEQFF	TGCGCCAGCAGCCAAGTGCTAGCGGCCTACAATGAGCAGTTCTTC